The rows below give T cell receptor beta chains drawn from one sample of a study of CD8 T cells in Susac syndrome. TCRdb recomputed calls from the immunoSEQ multiplex PCR reads with MiXCR, one row per CDR3 protein. The table includes about 300,000 distinct CDR3 sequences, approximately 85% detected once. What was sequenced was CD8+ T cells from PBMCs. These receptors were obtained from a human donor with multiple sclerosis. Both conserved end residues are trimmed from each CDR3. Each record gives: V gene, CDR3 protein.

V gene: TRBV5-1; CDR3 protein: ASSLGTSGTEQF
V gene: TRBV30; CDR3 protein: AWTGLWTGELF
V gene: TRBV11-3; CDR3 protein: ASSRQTREVSYEQY
V gene: TRBV15; CDR3 protein: ATTVLAGGFNEQF
V gene: TRBV7-9; CDR3 protein: ASSLGDSGIYWETQY
V gene: TRBV7-9; CDR3 protein: ASTVLSSYNEQF
V gene: TRBV4-2; CDR3 protein: ASSIRTAGLAGGTNTGELF
V gene: TRBV12-3/TRBV12-4; CDR3 protein: ASSPPGTGGMGGTDTQY
V gene: TRBV12-3/TRBV12-4; CDR3 protein: ASSLTGYGGDTQY
V gene: TRBV7-9; CDR3 protein: ASSAVGRGTDTQY
V gene: TRBV6-5; CDR3 protein: ASRQVWSSYNEQF
V gene: TRBV5-6; CDR3 protein: ASSFTGPTPNTGELF
V gene: TRBV9; CDR3 protein: ASSALAGKYNEQF
V gene: TRBV6-2/TRBV6-3; CDR3 protein: ASSYGKPWGSYNEQF
V gene: TRBV29-1; CDR3 protein: SVPEGRENTEAF
V gene: TRBV12-3/TRBV12-4; CDR3 protein: ASSFRGGFGAYNEKLF
V gene: TRBV11-2; CDR3 protein: ASSLGIQVLGDEQY
V gene: TRBV20-1; CDR3 protein: SADHRAQETQY
V gene: TRBV27; CDR3 protein: ASSPGIVWY
V gene: TRBV7-9; CDR3 protein: ASSLGGSEAF
V gene: TRBV7-3; CDR3 protein: ASSLYGYITDTQY
V gene: TRBV6-6; CDR3 protein: ASSWGGPSVWTEAF
V gene: TRBV12-3/TRBV12-4; CDR3 protein: ASSPDIGETQY
V gene: TRBV27; CDR3 protein: ASSLGGRLYERY
V gene: TRBV28; CDR3 protein: ASSFPDEQF
V gene: TRBV24-1; CDR3 protein: ATSDLAGGRADTQY
V gene: TRBV30; CDR3 protein: AWSVEVEAF
V gene: TRBV6-5; CDR3 protein: ASSYRGTGFGEQY
V gene: TRBV9; CDR3 protein: ASRDPTGEETEAF
V gene: TRBV27; CDR3 protein: ASSFPGDTQY
V gene: TRBV10-3; CDR3 protein: AISESRYSNQPQH
V gene: TRBV5-1; CDR3 protein: ASSLGTGGLAGGSGNEQF
V gene: TRBV7-9; CDR3 protein: ASSWAGTGDGYT
V gene: TRBV4-3; CDR3 protein: ASSQGSWTGSDYGYT
V gene: TRBV20-1; CDR3 protein: SAREDRLASPYEQY
V gene: TRBV6-5; CDR3 protein: ASSYSRGGGLPQF
V gene: TRBV15; CDR3 protein: ATSTPPTVNTEAF
V gene: TRBV3-1; CDR3 protein: ASSQDPLIVGYNEQF
V gene: TRBV20-1; CDR3 protein: SARKSSYNEQF
V gene: TRBV5-4; CDR3 protein: ASSLESQGRAGELF
V gene: TRBV20-1; CDR3 protein: SAGKREVFPSTDTQY
V gene: TRBV27; CDR3 protein: ASSQQNTEAF
V gene: TRBV7-9; CDR3 protein: ASSFQQGLGF
V gene: TRBV28; CDR3 protein: ASSSGPYSYEQY